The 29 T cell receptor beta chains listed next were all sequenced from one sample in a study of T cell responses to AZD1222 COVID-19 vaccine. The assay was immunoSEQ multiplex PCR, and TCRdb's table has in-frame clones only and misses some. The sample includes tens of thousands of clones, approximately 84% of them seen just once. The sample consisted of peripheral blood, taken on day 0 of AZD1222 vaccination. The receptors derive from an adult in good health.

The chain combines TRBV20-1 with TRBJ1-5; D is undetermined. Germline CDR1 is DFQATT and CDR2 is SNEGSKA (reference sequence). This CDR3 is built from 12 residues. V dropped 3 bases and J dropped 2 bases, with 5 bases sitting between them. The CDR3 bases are TGCAGTGCTAGTAATGGCAATCAGCCCCAGCATTTT. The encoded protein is CSASNGNQPQHF.

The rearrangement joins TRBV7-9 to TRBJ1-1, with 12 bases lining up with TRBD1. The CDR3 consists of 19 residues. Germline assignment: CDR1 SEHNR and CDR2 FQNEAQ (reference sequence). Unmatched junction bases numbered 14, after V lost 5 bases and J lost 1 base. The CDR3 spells CASSRSAGTGGSWNTEAFF. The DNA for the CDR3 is TGTGCCAGCAGCCGTAGTGCCGGGACAGGGGGCTCGTGGAACACTGAAGCTTTCTTT.

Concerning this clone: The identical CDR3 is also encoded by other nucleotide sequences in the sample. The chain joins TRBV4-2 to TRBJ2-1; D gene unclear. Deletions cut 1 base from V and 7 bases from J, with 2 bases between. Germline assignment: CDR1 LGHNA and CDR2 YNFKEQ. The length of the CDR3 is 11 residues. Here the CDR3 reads CASSQVNEQFF. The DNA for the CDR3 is TGTGCCAGCAGCCAAGTAAATGAGCAGTTCTTC.

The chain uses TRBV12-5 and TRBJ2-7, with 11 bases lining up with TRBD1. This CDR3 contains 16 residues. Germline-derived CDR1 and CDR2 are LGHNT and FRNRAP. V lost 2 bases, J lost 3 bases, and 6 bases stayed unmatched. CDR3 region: CASGLTSGTGGYEQYF. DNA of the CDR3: TGTGCTAGTGGTTTGACCTCCGGGACAGGGGGCTACGAGCAGTACTTC.

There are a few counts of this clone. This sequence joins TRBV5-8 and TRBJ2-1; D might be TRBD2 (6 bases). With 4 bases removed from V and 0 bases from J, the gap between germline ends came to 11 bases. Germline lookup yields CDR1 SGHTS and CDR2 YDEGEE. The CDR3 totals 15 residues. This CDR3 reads CASSVGTYSYNEQFF. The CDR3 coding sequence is TGTGCCAGCAGCGTTGGGACTTACTCCTACAATGAGCAGTTCTTC.

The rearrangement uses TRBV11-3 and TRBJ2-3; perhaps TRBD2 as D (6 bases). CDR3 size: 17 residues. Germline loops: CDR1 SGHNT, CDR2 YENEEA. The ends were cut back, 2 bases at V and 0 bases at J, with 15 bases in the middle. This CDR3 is CASSLSLPGGSTDTQYF. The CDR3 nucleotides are TGTGCCAGCAGCTTAAGTTTGCCCGGGGGAAGCACAGATACGCAGTATTTT.

CDR3 DNA sequence: TGTGCCAGCAGTCTGGGGGTGCGCTCTGGAAACACCATATATTTT. Translated, it gives CASSLGVRSGNTIYF. J is TRBJ1-3 and V is TRBV28, with D maybe TRBD1 (5 bases). V was shortened by 5 bases and J by 0 bases, with 11 bases between the two germline ends. The V gene's germline CDR1 is MDHEN and CDR2 SYDVKM. The length of the CDR3 is 15 residues.

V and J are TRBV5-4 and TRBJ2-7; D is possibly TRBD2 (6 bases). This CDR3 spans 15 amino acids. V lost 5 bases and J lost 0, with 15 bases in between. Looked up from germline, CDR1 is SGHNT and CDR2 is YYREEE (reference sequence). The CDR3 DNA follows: TGTGCCAGCAGGGCCGGGGTAGCGGACTCCTACGAGCAGTACTTC. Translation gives CASRAGVADSYEQYF.

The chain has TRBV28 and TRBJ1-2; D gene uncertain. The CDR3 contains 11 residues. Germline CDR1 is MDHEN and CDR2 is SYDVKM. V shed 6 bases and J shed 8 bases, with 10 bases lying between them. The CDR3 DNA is TGTGCCAGCAGCCAAAATTACGGCTACACCTTC. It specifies CASSQNYGYTF.

In nucleotides, the CDR3 is TGTGCCAGCAGCTCCCAGGGACTCCCCTATGGCTACACCTTC. Translating it yields CASSSQGLPYGYTF. This sequence joins TRBV7-2 and TRBJ1-2; D is perhaps TRBD1 (5 bases). The CDR3 length is 14 residues. CDR1 is SGHTA, CDR2 FQGNSA, per germline. V dropped 4 bases and J dropped 4 bases, with 13 bases sitting between them.

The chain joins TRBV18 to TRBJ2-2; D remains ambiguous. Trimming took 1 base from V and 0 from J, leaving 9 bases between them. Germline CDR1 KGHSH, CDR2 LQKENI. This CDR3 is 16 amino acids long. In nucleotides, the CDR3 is TGTGCCAGCTCACCACTCGCTACGACGAACACCGGGGAGCTGTTTTTT. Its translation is CASSPLATTNTGELFF.

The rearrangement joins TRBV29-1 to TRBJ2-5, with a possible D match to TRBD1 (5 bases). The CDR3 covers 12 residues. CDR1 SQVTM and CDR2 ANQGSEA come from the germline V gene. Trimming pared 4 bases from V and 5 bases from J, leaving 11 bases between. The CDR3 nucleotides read TGCAGCGTTGCCGGACAAGGGGAGACCCAGTACTTC. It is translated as CSVAGQGETQYF.

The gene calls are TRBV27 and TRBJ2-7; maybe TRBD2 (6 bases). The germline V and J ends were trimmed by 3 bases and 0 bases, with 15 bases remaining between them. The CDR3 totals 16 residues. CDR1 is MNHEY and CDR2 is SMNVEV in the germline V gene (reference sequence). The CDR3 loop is CASSLRWAGSSYEQYF. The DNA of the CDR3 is TGTGCCAGCAGTTTGCGGTGGGCGGGGAGCTCCTACGAGCAGTACTTC.

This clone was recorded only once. CDR3 sequence: CASSLVGGRNTEAFF. In nucleotides, the CDR3 is TGTGCCAGCAGCTTGGTGGGGGGCCGCAACACTGAAGCTTTCTTT. The chain joins TRBV5-4 to TRBJ1-1; TRBD1 might be the D (6 bases). V lost 0 bases to trimming and J lost 2 bases, with 11 bases between them. CDR1 and CDR2 from the germline V gene are SGHNT and YYREEE (reference sequence). There are 15 residues in the CDR3.

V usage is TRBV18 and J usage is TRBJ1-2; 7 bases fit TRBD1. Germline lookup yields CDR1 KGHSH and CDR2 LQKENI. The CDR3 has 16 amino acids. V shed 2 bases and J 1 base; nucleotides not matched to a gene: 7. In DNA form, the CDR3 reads TGTGCCAGCTCACCAGCTACGACAGGGATTAACTATGGCTACACCTTC. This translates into CASSPATTGINYGYTF.

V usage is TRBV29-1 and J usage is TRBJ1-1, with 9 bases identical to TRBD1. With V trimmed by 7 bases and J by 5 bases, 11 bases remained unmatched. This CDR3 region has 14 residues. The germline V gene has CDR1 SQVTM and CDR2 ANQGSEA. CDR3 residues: CSALSGQGRTEAFF. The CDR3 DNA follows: TGCAGCGCCCTATCCGGACAGGGGAGGACTGAAGCTTTCTTT.

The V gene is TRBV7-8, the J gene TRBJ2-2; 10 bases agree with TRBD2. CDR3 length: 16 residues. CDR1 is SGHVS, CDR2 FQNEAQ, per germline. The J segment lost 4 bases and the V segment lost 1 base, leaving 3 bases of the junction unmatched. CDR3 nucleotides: TGTGCCAGCAGCTTAGGAGCGGGAGGGGGCACCGGGGAGCTGTTTTTT. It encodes CASSLGAGGGTGELFF.

The CDR3 is CASSLGINQPQHF. Written as DNA, the CDR3 is TGTGCCAGCAGCTTAGGCATAAATCAGCCCCAGCATTTT. This chain connects TRBV11-2 to TRBJ1-5; D not certain. This CDR3 spans 13 amino acids. The ends were cut back, 1 base at V and 4 bases at J, with 5 bases in the middle. CDR1 and CDR2 (germline): SGHAT, FQNNGV. Supplemented by reference TRBV11-2 and TRBJ1-5, the full variable domain reads EAGVAQSPRYKIIEKRQSVAFWCNPISGHATLYWYQQILGQGPKLLIQFQNNGVVDDSQLPKDRFSAERLKGVDSTLKIQPAKLEDSAVYLCASSLGINQPQHFGDGTRLSIL.

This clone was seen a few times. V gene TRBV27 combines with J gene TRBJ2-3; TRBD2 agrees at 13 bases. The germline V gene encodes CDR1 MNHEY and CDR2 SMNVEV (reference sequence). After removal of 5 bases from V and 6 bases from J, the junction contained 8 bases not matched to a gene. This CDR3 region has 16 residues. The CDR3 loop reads CASSTRTSGSGDTQYF. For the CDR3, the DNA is TGTGCCAGCAGTACCAGGACTAGCGGGAGTGGCGATACGCAGTATTTT.

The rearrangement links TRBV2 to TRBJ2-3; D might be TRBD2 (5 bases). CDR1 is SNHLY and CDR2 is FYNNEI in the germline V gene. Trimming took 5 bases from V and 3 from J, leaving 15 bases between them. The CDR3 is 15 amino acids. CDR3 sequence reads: CASSPLASKTDTQYF. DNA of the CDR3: TGTGCCAGCAGTCCCCTAGCATCGAAAACAGATACGCAGTATTTT.

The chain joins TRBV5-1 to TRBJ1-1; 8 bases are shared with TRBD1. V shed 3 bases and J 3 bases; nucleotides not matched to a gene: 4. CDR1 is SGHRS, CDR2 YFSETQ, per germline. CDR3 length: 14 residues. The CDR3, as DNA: TGCGCCAGCAGCTATCCGGGACAGGACACTGAAGCTTTCTTT. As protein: CASSYPGQDTEAFF.

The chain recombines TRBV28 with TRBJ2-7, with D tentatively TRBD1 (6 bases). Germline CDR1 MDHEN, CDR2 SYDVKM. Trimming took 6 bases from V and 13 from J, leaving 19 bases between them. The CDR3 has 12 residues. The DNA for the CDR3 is TGTGCCAGCAGGACACCACAGGGTTTGACCTACTTC. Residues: CASRTPQGLTYF.

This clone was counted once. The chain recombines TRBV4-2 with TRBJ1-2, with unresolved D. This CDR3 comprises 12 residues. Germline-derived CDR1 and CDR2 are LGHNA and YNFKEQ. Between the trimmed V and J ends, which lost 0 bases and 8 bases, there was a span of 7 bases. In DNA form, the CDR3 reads TGTGCCAGCAGCCAAGATGGGAGAGGCTACACCTTC. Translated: CASSQDGRGYTF.

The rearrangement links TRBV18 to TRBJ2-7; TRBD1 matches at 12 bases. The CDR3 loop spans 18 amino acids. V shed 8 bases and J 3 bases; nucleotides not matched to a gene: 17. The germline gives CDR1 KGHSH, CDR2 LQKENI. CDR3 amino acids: CASVPGTGGLGLGYEQYF. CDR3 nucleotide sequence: TGTGCCAGCGTCCCCGGGACAGGGGGCCTGGGACTAGGCTACGAGCAGTACTTC.

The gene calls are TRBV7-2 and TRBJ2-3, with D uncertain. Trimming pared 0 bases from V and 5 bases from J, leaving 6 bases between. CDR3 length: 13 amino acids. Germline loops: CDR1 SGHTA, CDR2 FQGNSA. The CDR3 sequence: CASSLAPRDTQYF. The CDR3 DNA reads TGTGCCAGCAGCTTAGCACCGCGAGATACGCAGTATTTT.

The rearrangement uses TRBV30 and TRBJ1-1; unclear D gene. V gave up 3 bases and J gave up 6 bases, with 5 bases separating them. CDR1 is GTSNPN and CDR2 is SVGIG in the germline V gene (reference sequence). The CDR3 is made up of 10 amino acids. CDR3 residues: CAWSRSEAFF. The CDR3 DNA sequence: TGTGCCTGGAGCAGGTCTGAAGCTTTCTTT.

The CDR3 spells CASSEAGRAYGYTF. The CDR3 DNA sequence: TGTGCCAGCAGTGAAGCTGGCAGGGCCTATGGCTACACCTTC. The rearrangement joins TRBV2 to TRBJ1-2; tentatively, D is TRBD1 (5 bases). From germline, CDR1 is SNHLY and CDR2 FYNNEI. Trimming took 0 bases from V and 4 from J, leaving 9 bases between them. The CDR3 extends over 14 amino acids.

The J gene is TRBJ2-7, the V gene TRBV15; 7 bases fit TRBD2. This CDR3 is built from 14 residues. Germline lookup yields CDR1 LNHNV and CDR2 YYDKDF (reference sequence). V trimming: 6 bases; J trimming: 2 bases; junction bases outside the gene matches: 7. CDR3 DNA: TGTGCCACCAGAGCGAGCGGGACCCCCTACGAGCAGTACTTC. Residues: CATRASGTPYEQYF.

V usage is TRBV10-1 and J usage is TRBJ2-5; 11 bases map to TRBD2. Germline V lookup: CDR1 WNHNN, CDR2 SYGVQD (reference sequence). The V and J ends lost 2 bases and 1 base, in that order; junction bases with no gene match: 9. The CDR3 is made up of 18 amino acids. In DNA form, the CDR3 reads TGCGCCAGCAGTGAGAGGGCTAGCGGGGGGCCTACCCAAGAGACCCAGTACTTC. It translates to CASSERASGGPTQETQYF.